Listed below are T cell receptor beta chains from one sample, sequenced in a study of cytomegalovirus exposure and HLA in healthy donors. Using immunoSEQ multiplex PCR, the repertoire was profiled, and TCRdb retains in-frame clones only, with some absent. This table holds approximately 140,000 clones. The sample comprised PBMCs. These receptors originate from a woman between 18 and 29 years old in good health and CMV-seronegative. Both conserved end residues are part of each CDR3. A D gene is named only where the DNA matches it firmly.

>TRBV29-1|TRBJ1-2|NA
TGCAGCGTTATAATGGGGGCAGGAATTTATGGCTACACCTTC
CSVIMGAGIYGYTF
>TRBV13|TRBJ1-1|TRBD1
TGTGCCAGCAGCAGAAGGGACAGGGCGGTAAACACTGAAGCTTTCTTT
CASSRRDRAVNTEAFF
>TRBV21-1|TRBJ1-1|NA
TGTGCCAGCAGCAGGGACAGGGAGGGGGACACTGAAGCTTTCTTT
CASSRDREGDTEAFF
>TRBV19|TRBJ2-3|TRBD2
TGTGCCAGTAGTATACGGCGGGAGCAGGCAGATACGCAGTATTTT
CASSIRREQADTQYF
>TRBV5-6|TRBJ2-5|NA
TGTGCCAGCAGCCTTCTGCTAGCGTCACAAGAGACCCAGTACTTC
CASSLLLASQETQYF
>TRBV9|TRBJ2-3|NA
TGTGCCAGCAGCCCGTGGGGGGTAACTAGCACAGATACGCAGTATTTT
CASSPWGVTSTDTQYF
>TRBV5-4|TRBJ1-4|TRBD1
TGTGCCAGCAGCTTGCCCACCGGGACAGGGAGTGAAAAACTGTTTTTT
CASSLPTGTGSEKLFF
>TRBV18|TRBJ2-7|NA
TGTGCCAGCTCACCACCGGGACTTAACTACGAGCAGTACTTC
CASSPPGLNYEQYF
>TRBV4-2|TRBJ1-3|NA
TGTGCCAGCAGCCACCGACAGTCTGGAAACACCATATATTTT
CASSHRQSGNTIYF
>TRBV10-3|TRBJ1-1|NA
TGTGCCATCAGTGAAGAGCGGTGGGCTGAAGCTTTCTTT
CAISEERWAEAFF
>TRBV18|TRBJ1-5|NA
TGTGCCAGCCCACCAAGGAACAGTCCGGGCAATCAGCCCCAGCATTTT
CASPPRNSPGNQPQHF
>TRBV7-9|TRBJ2-1|TRBD1
TGTGCCAGCAGCTTTCACGGGACAGGGGCCCTAAATGAGCAGTTCTTC
CASSFHGTGALNEQFF
>TRBV19|TRBJ1-2|TRBD1
TGTGCCAGTAGTATAGTAGGGGGCGGCTACACCTTC
CASSIVGGGYTF
>TRBV7-2|TRBJ2-6|NA
TGTGCCAGCAGCCCACAAACTGGGGCCAACGTCCTGACTTTC
CASSPQTGANVLTF
>TRBV7-9|TRBJ2-7|TRBD1
TGTGCCAGCAGCAATCAGCGGGACAGGGTCACCTACGAGCAGTACTTC
CASSNQRDRVTYEQYF
>TRBV4-1|TRBJ1-2|TRBD1
TGCGCCAGCAGCCAAGAGGACAGGAACTATGGCTACACCTTC
CASSQEDRNYGYTF
>TRBV7-2|TRBJ2-1|NA
TGTGCCAGCAGCTTAGCCTCAGACTCCACCGAGCAGTTCTTC
CASSLASDSTEQFF
>TRBV4-1|TRBJ2-1|NA
TGCGCCAGCAGCCAAAGCCGAAGCCCAAGCGGATCTCATTTCAAGTCCTACAATGAGCAGTTCTTC
CASSQSRSPSGSHFKSYNEQFF
>TRBV14|TRBJ2-1|TRBD1
TGTGCCAGCAGCCAAGTTGGAAGGTATGGGACAGGGCTAACATACAATGAGCAGTTCTTC
CASSQVGRYGTGLTYNEQFF
>TRBV18|TRBJ2-7|TRBD1
TGTGCCAGCTCACCGTCGGGACAGTCCTACGAGCAGTACTTC
CASSPSGQSYEQYF
>TRBV7-8|TRBJ2-1|TRBD2
TGTGCCAGCAGCTTGGGACTAGCGGTTAGAGAGCAGTTCTTC
CASSLGLAVREQFF
>TRBV23-1|TRBJ1-2|NA
TGCGCCAGCTTGGAGGGGATCACCTTC
CASLEGITF
>TRBV27|TRBJ2-7|NA
TGTGCCAGCAGTTTATCGACGGGACAATTCTACGAGCAGTACTTC
CASSLSTGQFYEQYF
>TRBV4-3|TRBJ1-6|NA
TGCGCCAGCAGCCATGGGCGGGATTCACCCCTCCACTTT
CASSHGRDSPLHF
>TRBV29-1|TRBJ2-3|TRBD2
TGCAGCGCTCGAGCGGGAGTCGGGACAGATACGCAGTATTTT
CSARAGVGTDTQYF
>TRBV2|TRBJ2-5|TRBD1
TGTGCCAGCAGGACCGGGACAGGGGGCACAGAGACCCAGTACTTC
CASRTGTGGTETQYF
>TRBV5-4|TRBJ1-5|NA
TGTGCCAGCAGCTTGGGTGGGCAGCATAGCAATCAGCCCCAGCATTTT
CASSLGGQHSNQPQHF
>TRBV7-7|TRBJ1-3|NA
TGTGCCAGCAGCTTCCCCACTGGAAACACCATATATTTT
CASSFPTGNTIYF
>TRBV4-2|TRBJ2-2|TRBD2
TGTGCCAGCAGCCAAGTATTAGGCGGGAGTGGAGACACCGGGGAGCTGTTTTTT
CASSQVLGGSGDTGELFF
>TRBV2|TRBJ2-1|TRBD1
TGTGCCAGCACCTTGACAGGGGGCAACTACAATGAGCAGTTCTTC
CASTLTGGNYNEQFF
>TRBV10-3|TRBJ1-1|TRBD1
TGTGCCATCAATTCGGGACAGGCGAACACTGAAGCTTTCTTT
CAINSGQANTEAFF
>TRBV29-1|TRBJ2-7|TRBD1
TGCAGCGTTGTAGCGACAGGGGGGGCCTACGAGCAGTACTTC
CSVVATGGAYEQYF
>TRBV7-9|TRBJ2-1|NA
TGTGCCAGCAGCTTAGTAGGCCTAGCTCTCTCCTACAATGAGCAGTTCTTC
CASSLVGLALSYNEQFF
>TRBV5-1|TRBJ2-7|TRBD1
TGCGCCAGCAGCTTGTCGGGACAGGGGACCTACGAGCAGTACTTC
CASSLSGQGTYEQYF
>TRBV29-1|TRBJ1-2|NA
TGCAGCGTTGCACAGGTACTCAACTATGGCTACACCTTC
CSVAQVLNYGYTF
>TRBV27|TRBJ2-1|TRBD2
TGTGCCAGCGGCCGGAGTGTGGGGACTACCTACAATGAGCAGTTCTTC
CASGRSVGTTYNEQFF
>TRBV4-2|TRBJ2-2|TRBD2
TGTGCCAGCAGCCAAGATAGGACTAGCGGGAGGGCCGGCGGGGAGCTGTTTTTT
CASSQDRTSGRAGGELFF
>TRBV27|TRBJ2-7|NA
TGTGCCAGCAGTTTGAGGGCCCTCACTTACGAGCAGTACTTC
CASSLRALTYEQYF
>TRBV15|TRBJ1-1|NA
TGTGCCACCAGCAGAGTACAGGGCTCGTCTTTCTTT
CATSRVQGSSFF
>TRBV6-6|TRBJ2-3|TRBD2
TGTGCCAGCACCCGACCCTCTAGCGGGAGGCCAGATACGCAGTATTTT
CASTRPSSGRPDTQYF
>TRBV5-6|TRBJ1-2|TRBD1
TGTGCCAGCAGCGGTCTCAGGGGGCTGAGTTATGGCTACACCTTC
CASSGLRGLSYGYTF
>TRBV2|TRBJ2-7|TRBD1
TGTGCCAGCAGCAGGGGGCCCTCCGGCTACGAGCAGTACTTC
CASSRGPSGYEQYF
>TRBV6-1|TRBJ1-2|NA
TGTGCCAGCAAGGGGACTCCCAACTATGGCTACACCTTC
CASKGTPNYGYTF
>TRBV4-1|TRBJ1-1|TRBD1
TGCGCCAGCAGCCAGGAGCCTGACAGGGGATTCACTGAAGCTTTCTTT
CASSQEPDRGFTEAFF
>TRBV6-5|TRBJ2-3|TRBD2
TGTGCCAGCAGCTCACTAGCGGGACCGTCAGATACGCAGTATTTT
CASSSLAGPSDTQYF
>TRBV27|TRBJ1-1|NA
TGTGCCAGCAGTTTCTACCTGAACACTGAAGCTTTCTTT
CASSFYLNTEAFF
>TRBV29-1|TRBJ2-5|NA
TGCAGCGTTGAAGGTCAGGGGGGAGAGACCCAGTACTTC
CSVEGQGGETQYF
>TRBV9|TRBJ2-2|TRBD1
TGTGCCAGCAGCTCCCCGACAGGGGGCGCGAACACCGGGGAGCTGTTTTTT
CASSSPTGGANTGELFF
>TRBV27|TRBJ1-6|NA
TGTGCCAGCAGTTTAGGGCAGCAGAATTCACCCCTCCACTTT
CASSLGQQNSPLHF
>TRBV28|TRBJ1-1|TRBD1
TGTGCCAGCAGGACTGGACAGGGACGGACTGAAGCTTTCTTT
CASRTGQGRTEAFF